Each of the 13 T cell receptor beta chains below was sequenced from the same sample in a study of shared clonotypes between healthy human individuals. Profiled with immunoSEQ multiplex PCR; TCRdb holds only in-frame clones, not every one. The sample yields 85,000 to 100,000 clones, almost 70% seen once. The sample was memory CD8+ T cells sorted from blood. Subset defined: CD45RO+ cells pooled with CCR7-negative TemRA cells. These receptors were collected from a man aged 25 to 40 in good health.

The chain recombines TRBV29-1 with TRBJ2-1, with D possibly being TRBD1 (6 bases). This CDR3 is built from 12 residues. The V gene's germline CDR1 is SQVTM and CDR2 ANQGSEA. V gave up 1 base and J gave up 10 bases, with 11 bases separating them. The CDR3 DNA sequence: TGCAGCGTTGAAGCACTCGACAGGGAGCAGTTCTTC. This translates into CSVEALDREQFF.

This chain uses TRBV2 with TRBJ1-2; D is perhaps TRBD1 (5 bases). V was clipped by 5 bases and J by 5 bases, with 12 bases between them. There are 13 residues in the CDR3. Germline-derived CDR1 and CDR2 are SNHLY and FYNNEI. CDR3 in amino acids: CASSSTGGYGYTF. CDR3 nucleotides: TGTGCCAGCAGTTCAACCGGGGGTTATGGCTACACCTTC.

The chain couples TRBV6-1 to TRBJ2-7; D is possibly TRBD1 or TRBD2 (6 bases each). This CDR3 contains 18 residues. V shed 4 bases and J shed 0 bases, with 22 bases lying between them. Germline CDR1 and CDR2: MNHNS and SASEGT. For the CDR3, the DNA is TGTGCCAGCAGTGCCGGGGGTGGTGGCTGGGGGCGCTCCTACGAGCAGTACTTC. Protein: CASSAGGGGWGRSYEQYF.

In the case of this clone: The same CDR3 can be traced to other DNA sequences in this sample. The chain employs TRBV18 and TRBJ2-5; D is perhaps TRBD2 (6 bases). Trimming removed 2 bases at V and 4 bases at J, with 8 bases between. The CDR3 covers 13 residues. Germline CDR1 reads KGHSH; CDR2 reads LQKENI. CDR3 coding DNA: TGTGCCAGCTCACCAGTGGGAGGAGAGACCCAGTACTTC. It codes for CASSPVGGETQYF. The full variable domain, its missing parts supplied by reference TRBV18 and TRBJ2-5, is NAGVMQNPRHLVRRRGQEARLRCSPMKGHSHVYWYRQLPEEGLKFMVYLQKENIIDESGMPKERFSAEFPKEGPSILRIQQVVRGDSAAYFCASSPVGGETQYFGPGTRLLVL.

The V and J genes are TRBV27 and TRBJ1-4; D gene ambiguous. Germline loops: CDR1 MNHEY, CDR2 SMNVEV (reference sequence). V was pared by 5 bases and J by 7 bases, with 8 bases between. There are 12 residues in the CDR3. The CDR3 loop is CASSPLGEKLFF. The DNA for the CDR3 is TGTGCCAGCAGTCCACTTGGTGAAAAACTGTTTTTT.

This clone was seen a few times. The J gene is TRBJ2-7, the V gene TRBV11-2, with 11 bases that match TRBD2. With 5 bases clipped from V and 0 bases from J, the junction kept 6 bases outside the gene matches. CDR3 length: 16 residues. Germline loops: CDR1 SGHAT, CDR2 FQNNGV. CDR3 region: CASSEGLAAVSYEQYF. The CDR3 DNA is TGTGCCAGCAGCGAGGGACTAGCGGCGGTCTCCTACGAGCAGTACTTC.

This clone was found many times. The CDR3 region has the DNA TGTGCCAGCAGCCCACCAGCGGGAGGGCAATCCGATACGCAGTATTTT. This translates into CASSPPAGGQSDTQYF. The chain employs TRBV7-8 and TRBJ2-3; 10 bases map to TRBD2. The V gene end was trimmed by 5 bases and the J gene end by 6 bases; junction bases not matched to a gene: 11. There are 16 residues in the CDR3. The germline V gene has CDR1 SGHVS and CDR2 FQNEAQ.

The gene calls are TRBV5-1 and TRBJ2-7; 8 nucleotides align to TRBD1. Unmatched junction bases numbered 4, after V lost 0 bases and J lost 2 bases. The CDR3 sequence is 15 residues long. CDR1 is SGHRS, CDR2 YFSETQ, per germline. The CDR3 sequence: CASSLAGQETYEQYF. CDR3 nucleotides: TGCGCCAGCAGCTTGGCGGGACAGGAGACCTACGAGCAGTACTTC.

This sequence joins TRBV10-2 and TRBJ2-1; weak D call: TRBD2 (5 bases). CDR1 and CDR2 (germline): WSHSY, SAAADI. Trimming shortened V by 3 bases and J by 3 bases, and 15 bases separated the two germline ends. This CDR3 spans 16 amino acids. The CDR3 spells CASSDTSGPYYNEQFF. Written as DNA, the CDR3 is TGCGCCAGCAGTGATACAAGCGGACCCTACTACAATGAGCAGTTCTTC.

The chain combines TRBV10-2 with TRBJ2-1; D not resolved. The V gene lost 3 bases and the J gene lost 4 bases, with 7 bases spanning the gap. Germline V gene data show CDR1 as WSHSY and CDR2 as SAAADI. This CDR3 has 13 amino acids. The CDR3 DNA reads as TGCGCCAGCAGTGACTGGCTTTACAATGAGCAGTTCTTC. Protein sequence: CASSDWLYNEQFF.

This sequence joins TRBV2 and TRBJ2-1, with 7 nucleotides matching TRBD1. The CDR3 is made up of 16 amino acids. The junction had 11 bases not matched to a gene; V was cut back by 9 bases and J by 0 bases. The V gene's germline CDR1 is SNHLY and CDR2 FYNNEI. The CDR3 DNA follows: TGTGCCAGGACACAGGGGCCTAAGAGCTCCTACAATGAGCAGTTCTTC. Translated: CARTQGPKSSYNEQFF.

The chain links TRBV7-6 to TRBJ1-2; unclear D gene. Germline CDR1 is SGHVS and CDR2 is FNYEAQ. The ends were cut back, 1 base at V and 4 bases at J, with 7 bases in the middle. This CDR3 is 13 amino acids long. CDR3 in amino acids: CASSLGAGYGYTF. The CDR3 DNA reads TGTGCCAGCAGCTTAGGGGCGGGCTATGGCTACACCTTC.

The chain recombines TRBV6-1 with TRBJ2-7, with 10 bases that match TRBD1. V was pared by 6 bases and J by 5 bases, with 10 bases of the junction left unmatched. Germline V CDR1 and CDR2: MNHNS, SASEGT. The CDR3 covers 15 residues. CDR3 in DNA: TGTGCCAGCAGCGAAACCGGGACAGGGGCCCACGAGCAGTACTTC. This sequence encodes CASSETGTGAHEQYF.